This T cell receptor beta chain originates from a study of blood T cell repertoires in COVID-19. On the study more broadly: Researchers got acute and convalescent COVID-19 samples from the United States, Italy and Spain. T cells, B-cell-depleted T cells, or PBMCs supplied cDNA or gDNA.

Measured with immunoSEQ multiplex PCR; TCRdb has only the in-frame clones, and not every one. The sample shows tens of thousands of clones, roughly four fifths of them seen only once. This clone was recorded once. The sequence came from a human donor in a cohort sampled during active COVID-19. Sequences were obtained from peripheral blood.

For the CDR3, the DNA is TGTGCCAGCAGTGAAGCGGGGGGACCGGGACTAGCGGGTTTCGTTGAGCAGTTCTTC. It is translated as CASSEAGGPGLAGFVEQFF. The rearrangement uses TRBV2 and TRBJ2-1, with 12 bases lining up with TRBD2. The germline gives CDR1 SNHLY, CDR2 FYNNEI. Trimming removed 0 bases from V and 9 bases from J; junction bases left unmatched: 15. The CDR3 is 19 residues long.